This entry is about one TCR beta chain. Its specificity is unknown. This record comes from a study of blood T cells in healthy people across ages. CDR1 is MNHNS, CDR2 SASEGT, per germline. Between the trimmed V and J ends, which lost 5 bases and 5 bases, there was a span of 17 bases. The CDR3 contains 15 residues. Study-wide results and limits: Naive T cell percentage strongly correlated with TCR beta diversity.

The authors ran a second PCR of about 7 to 12 cycles using a sample-barcoded 5' primer and a J-beta primer mix. TCRdb redid the calling of the 5' RACE reads with MiXCR, one entry per CDR3 protein. This table has fewer than 2,000,000 distinct CDR3 sequences, roughly a third appearing once. This chain joins TRBV6-1 and TRBJ2-3; D assignment may be TRBD1 or TRBD2 (6 bases each). This TCR was sampled from a woman aged 25-40 years in good health. The sample comprised blood. This chain's CDR3 is CASSPGTLGGDTQYF. The CDR3 nucleotides read TGTGCCAGCAGTCCCGGGACTCTAGGGGGAGATACGCAGTATTTT.